Included here is one T cell receptor (beta chain) sequence, with context. This sample was taken from a study of shared clonotypes between healthy human individuals. Whole-study context: Donors, aged 18 to 49, were a couple of women and a few men.

Trimming removed 6 bases from V and 8 bases from J, with 14 bases in between. Germline V gene data show CDR1 as MNHNS and CDR2 as SASEGT. The CDR3 loop spans 13 amino acids. The method was immunoSEQ multiplex PCR; TCRdb's version includes in-frame clones alone and lacks a portion of them. The data show about half a million clones, with about 72% seen just once and around 12% held by the top ten. This receptor was taken from a middle-aged woman in good health. Some clones in this sample may be carry-over from other donors' samples. The chain links TRBV6-1 to TRBJ2-1; D may be TRBD1 or TRBD2 (5 bases each). Source material: PBMCs. For the CDR3, the DNA is TGTGCCAGCAGGAGGGGCTCGGAGGATGAGCAGTTCTTC. Translating gives CASRRGSEDEQFF.